Given below is one TCR beta chain in context. What it binds is not known. The data stem from a study of T cell responses to AZD1222 COVID-19 vaccine. Measured with immunoSEQ multiplex PCR; TCRdb has only the in-frame clones, and not every one. The data show about 83,000 clones, approximately 87% seen once. Study-level findings and limits: Once two AZD1222 doses were given, Spike-specific TCR breadth and depth went up. White British people made up most donors, females outnumbered males, and clonal diversity was possibly underestimated. Just six AZD1222 recipients were seropositive at baseline. Scientists sampled the repertoires only once the peak T cell response had passed.

This CDR3 comprises 15 residues. Per the germline V gene, CDR1 is SGHAT and CDR2 is FQNNGV. V lost 5 bases to trimming and J lost 4 bases, with 17 bases between them. This TCR was recovered from an adult in good health. This material consisted of peripheral blood, taken on day 0 of MenACWY control vaccination. The chain couples TRBV11-2 to TRBJ1-2; D is possibly TRBD1 (6 bases). CDR3 sequence reads: CASSPGVIGIYGYTF. Here the CDR3 DNA reads TGTGCCAGCAGCCCAGGGGTTATTGGGATCTATGGCTACACCTTC. The full variable domain, its missing parts supplied by reference TRBV11-2 and TRBJ1-2, is EAGVAQSPRYKIIEKRQSVAFWCNPISGHATLYWYQQILGQGPKLLIQFQNNGVVDDSQLPKDRFSAERLKGVDSTLKIQPAKLEDSAVYLCASSPGVIGIYGYTFGSGTRLTVV.